This T cell receptor (beta chain) originates from a study of shared T cell receptors in the human thymus. The germline V gene has CDR1 MNHGY and CDR2 SVAAGI. This CDR3 contains 13 residues. Trimming stripped 0 bases from V and 7 bases from J, with 7 bases between. Sequencing was performed with immunoSEQ multiplex PCR; in TCRdb, only in-frame clones are kept and a portion is missing. The table has 600,000 to 900,000 clones, 80% to 90% seen once; the top ten hold over 0.008%. Separately, the same data were catalogued under a study of human thymus T cells. That paper notes: Thymic tissue was derived from resections collected during corrective heart surgery. Gene usage for V and J segments appeared biased in thymic and blood repertoires.

The chain employs TRBV6-9 and TRBJ2-1; D is undetermined. This sequence was found in a girl under three years old with a congenital heart defect. Source material: thymocytes. This CDR3 is CASSYSEENEQFF. In nucleotides, the CDR3 is TGTGCCAGCAGTTATTCTGAAGAGAATGAGCAGTTCTTC.